One sample yielded the 27 T cell receptor beta chains listed below, sequenced in a study of blood T cell repertoires in COVID-19. Here immunoSEQ multiplex PCR was the method, and the copy in TCRdb shows in-frame clones only, minus some. The repertoire holds more than 250,000 clones, around 90% seen once, with around 1.7% in the top ten. The source material was PBMCs or T cells enriched from blood (not recorded which). These receptors originate from a woman under 30 with acute COVID-19.

This clone was found once. The rearrangement links TRBV9 to TRBJ2-7, with 8 bases that match TRBD2. Germline CDR1 and CDR2: SGDLS and YYNGEE. The CDR3 is 15 residues long. The V gene end was trimmed by 0 bases and the J gene end by 2 bases; junction bases not matched to a gene: 4. The CDR3 region is CASSVAPAGAYEQYF. The CDR3 DNA reads TGTGCCAGCAGCGTAGCCCCAGCGGGAGCCTACGAGCAGTACTTC.

The genes are TRBV3-1 (or the pseudogene TRBV3-2) and TRBJ2-1; 10 nucleotides line up with TRBD2. This CDR3 region has 17 residues. Trimming cost V 4 bases and J 5 bases; bases outside gene matches: 11. From germline, CDR1 is LGHDT and CDR2 YNNKEL (reference sequence). Written as DNA, the CDR3 is TGTGCCAGCAGCCCACACAAGAGCGGGAGGGCCAACAATGAGCAGTTCTTC. Its translation is CASSPHKSGRANNEQFF.

This chain connects TRBV9 to TRBJ2-2, with D possibly TRBD2 on 6 matching bases. Trimming shortened V by 2 bases and J by 5 bases, and 7 bases separated the two germline ends. CDR3 length equals 13 residues. Per germline, CDR1 SGDLS and CDR2 YYNGEE. Here the CDR3 reads CASSVSGTGELFF. Here the CDR3 DNA reads TGTGCCAGCAGCGTTAGCGGAACCGGGGAGCTGTTTTTT.

The V call is TRBV2, the J call TRBJ1-5, with 7 bases fitting TRBD1. V lost 6 bases to trimming and J lost 1 base; unmatched junction nucleotides: 3. The CDR3 runs 14 residues. CDR1 is SNHLY and CDR2 is FYNNEI in the germline V gene. CDR3 loop: CASRRQGSNQPQHF. As DNA, the CDR3 is TGTGCCAGCAGACGACAGGGAAGCAATCAGCCCCAGCATTTT.

CDR3 protein: CASIHRDLTYEQYF. Written as DNA, the CDR3 is TGTGCCAGCATCCACCGGGACTTAACCTACGAGCAGTACTTC. The genes are TRBV14 and TRBJ2-7; D is possibly TRBD2 (6 bases). The germline V and J ends were trimmed by 7 bases and 2 bases, with 15 bases remaining between them. This CDR3 has 14 residues. The germline V gene encodes CDR1 SGHDN and CDR2 FVKESK.

The rearrangement joins TRBV27 to TRBJ2-1; 11 nucleotides agree with TRBD2. The CDR3 loop spans 16 amino acids. Germline trimming cut 5 bases from V and 5 bases from J; bases unmatched to any gene: 8. In germline, CDR1 is MNHEY, CDR2 SMNVEV (reference sequence). The CDR3 DNA sequence: TGTGCCAGCAGTCCCCAGACTAGCGGGATTAACAATGAGCAGTTCTTC. As protein: CASSPQTSGINNEQFF.

This clone was recorded only once. The V gene is TRBV18, the J gene TRBJ2-2, with 8 bases matching TRBD2. The trim removed 3 bases at V and 6 bases at J, leaving 3 bases unmatched. The CDR3 extends over 14 amino acids. Germline CDR1 reads KGHSH; CDR2 reads LQKENI. This CDR3 reads CASSPGLVAGELFF. In DNA form, the CDR3 reads TGTGCCAGCTCACCGGGACTAGTTGCCGGGGAGCTGTTTTTT.

V usage is TRBV5-1 and J usage is TRBJ1-3, with D possibly matching TRBD1 (6 bases). Germline V gives CDR1 SGHRS, CDR2 YFSETQ. The CDR3 has 13 amino acids. V dropped 4 bases and J dropped 4 bases, with 9 bases sitting between them. CDR3 coding DNA: TGCGCCAGCAGCCTGGACAGCGGAAACACCATATATTTT. Encoded protein: CASSLDSGNTIYF.

The chain is built from TRBV7-9 and TRBJ2-2; 7 bases line up with TRBD1. There are 16 residues in the CDR3. J lost 3 bases, V lost 0 bases, and 4 bases had no gene match. Germline V gene lookup returns CDR1 SEHNR and CDR2 FQNEAQ (reference sequence). In nucleotides, the CDR3 is TGTGCCAGCAGCTTAGCAGGGGGCGCATACACCGGGGAGCTGTTTTTT. Its translation is CASSLAGGAYTGELFF.

This sequence joins TRBV7-2 and TRBJ2-5, with 7 bases fitting TRBD2. The CDR3 loop spans 16 amino acids. With 0 bases clipped from V and 5 bases from J, the junction kept 9 bases outside the gene matches. Germline CDR1 reads SGHTA; CDR2 reads FQGNSA. CDR3 in DNA: TGTGCCAGCAGCTTAGCGCTCTTGGGGGGGGTGGAGACCCAGTACTTC. Its translation: CASSLALLGGVETQYF.

The chain has TRBV5-1 and TRBJ1-3; TRBD1 might be the D (5 bases). Germline lookup yields CDR1 SGHRS and CDR2 YFSETQ. V was cut by 0 bases and J by 3 bases, with 7 bases left in between. This CDR3 is 14 amino acids long. The CDR3 nucleotides read TGCGCCAGCAGCTTGGCAGGGTATGGAAACACCATATATTTT. The encoded protein is CASSLAGYGNTIYF.

CDR3 in amino acids: CASSGTRTSGSPDTQYF. The CDR3 nucleotides read TGTGCCAGTAGTGGGACCCGGACTAGCGGGAGTCCAGATACGCAGTATTTT. The V call is TRBV19, the J call TRBJ2-3; the match to TRBD2 covers 13 bases. Germline trimming cut 5 bases from V and 4 bases from J; bases unmatched to any gene: 9. This CDR3 has 17 amino acids. The V gene's germline CDR1 is LNHDA and CDR2 SQIVND (reference sequence).

The gene calls are TRBV28 and TRBJ2-7; 13 bases map to TRBD2. CDR1 and CDR2 (germline): MDHEN, SYDVKM. CDR3 length equals 16 residues. The V and J ends lost 6 bases and 0 bases, in that order; junction bases with no gene match: 5. CDR3 nucleotide sequence: TGTGCCAGCAGAGTGGGACTAGCGGGGCACTCCTACGAGCAGTACTTC. Protein sequence: CASRVGLAGHSYEQYF.

The chain links TRBV7-7 to TRBJ2-5, with TRBD1 identical over 10 bases. Germline CDR1 reads SSHAT; CDR2 reads FNYEAQ (reference sequence). The V and J ends lost 3 bases and 4 bases, in that order; junction bases with no gene match: 2. The CDR3 loop spans 14 amino acids. In nucleotides, the CDR3 is TGTGCCAGCAGCTTGACAGGGGGCCCAGAGACCCAGTACTTC. Translation gives CASSLTGGPETQYF.

CDR3 amino acids: CASSKRLLAGDSYEQYF. The CDR3 region has the DNA TGTGCCAGCAGTAAACGACTGCTAGCGGGGGATTCCTACGAGCAGTACTTC. The rearrangement joins TRBV2 to TRBJ2-7; TRBD2 agrees at 10 bases. Germline V gene sequence: CDR1 SNHLY, CDR2 FYNNEI. The CDR3 contains 17 residues. V was pared by 5 bases and J by 1 base, with 11 bases of the junction left unmatched.

The V gene is TRBV18, the J gene TRBJ2-5; 14 positions match TRBD2. CDR1 and CDR2 (germline): KGHSH, LQKENI. Trimming cost V 3 bases and J 5 bases; bases outside gene matches: 5. The CDR3 contains 16 residues. Here the CDR3 reads CASSPGTSGREETQYF. The CDR3 DNA sequence: TGTGCCAGCTCACCCGGGACTAGCGGGAGAGAGGAGACCCAGTACTTC. Complete variable domain (other parts from reference TRBV18 and TRBJ2-5): NAGVMQNPRHLVRRRGQEARLRCSPMKGHSHVYWYRQLPEEGLKFMVYLQKENIIDESGMPKERFSAEFPKEGPSILRIQQVVRGDSAAYFCASSPGTSGREETQYFGPGTRLLVL.

This clone was seen a few times. V is TRBV12-5 and J is TRBJ1-6, with D uncertain. Per the germline V gene, CDR1 is LGHNT and CDR2 is FRNRAP. Trimming took 3 bases from V and 6 from J, leaving 12 bases between them. CDR3 length equals 15 residues. CDR3 loop: CASGLDAAGNSPLHF. The CDR3 DNA follows: TGTGCTAGTGGTTTAGATGCTGCGGGTAATTCACCCCTCCACTTT.

This clone has more than one count but fewer than ten. The chain links TRBV7-9 to TRBJ1-2; D call uncertain. V gave up 1 base and J gave up 3 bases, with 12 bases separating them. Looked up from germline, CDR1 is SEHNR and CDR2 is FQNEAQ (reference sequence). CDR3 size: 15 residues. CDR3 sequence reads: CASSLVLAVDYGYTF. The CDR3, as DNA: TGTGCCAGCAGCTTAGTGTTGGCGGTAGACTATGGCTACACCTTC.

The rearrangement joins TRBV5-1 to TRBJ2-7; TRBD2 aligns across 7 bases. Germline V gene sequence: CDR1 SGHRS, CDR2 YFSETQ. The CDR3 has 15 residues. Trimming took 7 bases from V and 1 from J; bases not matched to a gene: 11. CDR3 amino acids: CASAPLAGASYEQYF. The CDR3 nucleotides read TGCGCCAGCGCCCCGCTCGCGGGAGCATCCTACGAGCAGTACTTC.

This sequence joins TRBV11-2 and TRBJ2-2, with a possible D match to TRBD2 (6 bases). The germline V gene has CDR1 SGHAT and CDR2 FQNNGV. V shed 5 bases and J shed 1 base, with 11 bases lying between them. The CDR3 covers 15 residues. The CDR3 bases are TGTGCCAGCAGCGTAAGAGCGGGGAACACCGGGGAGCTGTTTTTT. It is translated as CASSVRAGNTGELFF.

This chain joins TRBV12-3 or TRBV12-4 and TRBJ2-1; D call uncertain. V was cut by 4 bases and J by 6 bases, with 7 bases left in between. This CDR3 is built from 12 residues. DNA of the CDR3: TGTGCCAGCAGTTCGACAATCAATGAGCAGTTCTTC. Protein: CASSSTINEQFF.

Of note for this clone: Other DNA sequences in the same sample also yield this CDR3. The gene calls are TRBV30 and TRBJ2-3; D is uncertain. Germline V gene lookup returns CDR1 GTSNPN and CDR2 SVGIG (reference sequence). V lost 2 bases and J lost 3, with 3 bases in between. There are 11 residues in the CDR3. CDR3 loop: CAWSYTDTQYF. In DNA, the CDR3 is TGTGCCTGGAGTTATACAGATACGCAGTATTTT. The whole variable domain, filled in from reference TRBV30 and TRBJ2-3, reads SQTIHQWPATLVQPVGSPLSLECTVEGTSNPNLYWYRQAAGRGLQLLFYSVGIGQISSEVPQNLSASRPQDRQFILSSKKLLLSDSGFYLCAWSYTDTQYFGPGTRLTVL.

The V call is TRBV20-1, the J call TRBJ2-5; possible D gene TRBD2, 6 bases. This CDR3 contains 10 residues. The ends were cut back, 5 bases at V and 5 bases at J, with 6 bases in the middle. Per germline, CDR1 DFQATT and CDR2 SNEGSKA (reference sequence). The CDR3 region is CSAAGETQYF. DNA for the CDR3: TGCAGTGCTGCGGGGGAGACCCAGTACTTC.

The chain recombines TRBV12-5 with TRBJ2-7, with 12 bases aligning to TRBD2. Trimming cost V 7 bases and J 0 bases; bases outside gene matches: 28. The CDR3 totals 23 residues. CDR1 is LGHNT, CDR2 FRNRAP, per germline. As DNA, the CDR3 is TGTGCTAGTGCCCTCCGAATAGGGACCTTCGACTCTGGGACTAGCGGGCTCTCCTACGAGCAGTACTTC. Protein sequence: CASALRIGTFDSGTSGLSYEQYF.

The chain links TRBV7-9 to TRBJ2-5, with 8 bases matching TRBD2. Per the germline V gene, CDR1 is SEHNR and CDR2 is FQNEAQ (reference sequence). J gave up 5 bases and V 5 bases, and 13 bases lay outside the gene matches. The CDR3 extends over 16 amino acids. CDR3 amino acids: CASSRKLAGLGETQYF. The DNA of the CDR3 is TGTGCCAGCAGCCGTAAATTAGCGGGATTGGGGGAGACCCAGTACTTC.

In this sample, this clone turned up a few times. The J gene is TRBJ1-2, the V gene TRBV5-8; TRBD1 is a possible D gene (6 bases). Germline CDR1 reads SGHTS; CDR2 reads YDEGEE. V was cut by 1 base and J by 8 bases, with 9 bases left in between. The CDR3 is 12 amino acids. The CDR3 region is CASSLWGQGYTF. The CDR3 nucleotides read TGTGCCAGCAGCTTGTGGGGGCAAGGCTACACCTTC.

The rearrangement links TRBV5-1 to TRBJ1-6, with 9 bases lining up with TRBD1. In germline, CDR1 is SGHRS, CDR2 YFSETQ. V trimming: 4 bases; J trimming: 7 bases; junction bases outside the gene matches: 3. This CDR3 spans 14 amino acids. The CDR3 protein is CASSTGQGNSPLHF. CDR3 bases: TGCGCCAGCAGCACCGGACAGGGGAATTCACCCCTCCACTTT.